The 22 T cell receptor beta chains below all came from one sample that was sequenced in a study of cytomegalovirus exposure and HLA in healthy donors. PCR amplification relied on 60 Vbeta primers (plus 13 Jbeta primers). Here immunoSEQ multiplex PCR was the method, and the copy in TCRdb shows in-frame clones only, minus some. The repertoire has 100,000 to 150,000 clones, more than 70% of them found once; the top ten carry more than 0.2%. Specimen: PBMCs. The receptor source for this set is a man in his fifties or sixties in good health and CMV-seronegative.

The J gene is TRBJ2-1, the V gene TRBV6-6, with TRBD1 identical over 8 bases. Losses at the gene ends were 6 bases for V and 7 bases for J; bases not matched to a gene: 11. This CDR3 region has 15 residues. Per the germline V gene, CDR1 is MNHNY and CDR2 is SVGAGI (reference sequence). The CDR3 coding sequence is TGTGCCAGCAGGGGGCAGGGGGCGCTCAGGAATGAGCAGTTCTTC. It codes for CASRGQGALRNEQFF.

This chain links TRBV19 with TRBJ1-6; a weak D match, TRBD1 (5 bases). There are 13 residues in the CDR3. V was shortened by 7 bases and J by 7 bases, with 11 bases between the two germline ends. Germline V gene sequence: CDR1 LNHDA, CDR2 SQIVND (reference sequence). CDR3 sequence: CASTTERNSPLHF. The CDR3 DNA reads as TGTGCCAGTACGACAGAGAGGAATTCACCCCTCCACTTT.

There are a few counts of this clone. J is TRBJ2-7 and V is TRBV12-5; possible D gene TRBD1, 7 bases. Trimming cost V 0 bases and J 2 bases, with 23 bases left between them. CDR1 and CDR2 from the germline V gene are LGHNT and FRNRAP. The CDR3 has 19 residues. The CDR3 reads CASGLVVPLRGAETYEQYF. The CDR3 region has the DNA TGTGCTAGTGGTTTGGTAGTCCCCCTCAGGGGGGCTGAAACCTACGAGCAGTACTTC.

This clone was recorded a few times. The gene calls are TRBV19 and TRBJ2-1; 9 nucleotides agree with TRBD2. The germline CDR1 and CDR2 sequences are LNHDA and SQIVND (reference sequence). The CDR3 extends over 15 amino acids. Unmatched junction bases numbered 5, after V lost 1 base and J lost 7 bases. Here the CDR3 reads CASSIVAGVGNEQFF. CDR3 bases: TGTGCCAGTAGTATAGTAGCGGGAGTCGGTAATGAGCAGTTCTTC.

The chain has TRBV29-1 and TRBJ1-1; 9 bases fit TRBD1. The CDR3 contains 14 residues. V was clipped by 2 bases and J by 1 base; unmatched bases: 2. Per germline, CDR1 SQVTM and CDR2 ANQGSEA. The CDR3 sequence: CSVERGQGNTEAFF. CDR3 DNA sequence: TGCAGCGTTGAAAGGGGACAGGGGAACACTGAAGCTTTCTTT.

The table lists this clone with a few counts. The chain links TRBV2 to TRBJ1-6; tentative D call: TRBD1 (6 bases). The CDR3 sequence is 13 residues long. Germline loops: CDR1 SNHLY, CDR2 FYNNEI. The ends were cut back, 6 bases at V and 8 bases at J, with 11 bases in the middle. CDR3 sequence (DNA): TGTGCCAGCAGGGCTGCAGGGGATTCACCCCTCCACTTT. Translation gives CASRAAGDSPLHF.

This clone has only a few counts. The rearrangement links TRBV9 to TRBJ2-3; a possible D gene is TRBD2 (5 bases). Per germline, CDR1 SGDLS and CDR2 YYNGEE. V dropped 0 bases and J dropped 7 bases, with 9 bases sitting between them. The CDR3 spans 13 residues. DNA of the CDR3: TGTGCCAGCAGCGTAGCTGAGCGGCATACGCAGTATTTT. As protein: CASSVAERHTQYF. Combining the CDR3 with reference TRBV9 and TRBJ2-3 gives the whole variable domain DSGVTQTPKHLITATGQRVTLRCSPRSGDLSVYWYQQSLDQGLQFLIQYYNGEERAKGNILERFSAQQFPDLHSELNLSSLELGDSALYFCASSVAERHTQYFGPGTRLTVL.

This rearrangement joins TRBV4-1 to TRBJ1-5, with 9 bases lining up with TRBD1. This CDR3 is built from 16 residues. The germline CDR1 and CDR2 sequences are MGHRA and YSYEKL. The V gene end was trimmed by 2 bases and the J gene end by 6 bases; junction bases not matched to a gene: 8. In DNA, the CDR3 is TGCGCCAGCAGCCAAAACCCCGGGACAGGGTTTCAGCCCCAGCATTTT. It specifies CASSQNPGTGFQPQHF.

The J gene is TRBJ1-5, the V gene TRBV6-5; D is ambiguous. With 5 bases removed from V and 7 bases from J, the gap between germline ends came to 15 bases. The CDR3 loop spans 14 amino acids. Per germline, CDR1 MNHEY and CDR2 SVGAGI. This chain's CDR3 is CASSLAGSGQPQHF. Written as DNA, the CDR3 is TGTGCCAGCAGTCTAGCCGGCAGTGGACAGCCCCAGCATTTT.

The chain joins TRBV18 to TRBJ2-1, with a tentative D call TRBD1 (5 bases). The germline gives CDR1 KGHSH, CDR2 LQKENI. The V gene lost 6 bases and the J gene lost 8 bases, with 14 bases spanning the gap. This CDR3 is 13 amino acids long. CDR3 residues: CASSPDIPDEQFF. As DNA, the CDR3 is TGTGCCAGCTCCCCGGACATCCCGGATGAGCAGTTCTTC.

The V and J genes are TRBV7-8 and TRBJ1-1, with unresolved D. Germline CDR1 SGHVS, CDR2 FQNEAQ. The V end lost 5 bases, the J end lost 2 bases, and 24 bases lay between the germline ends. CDR3 size: 18 residues. The CDR3 protein is CASSHIRYSRKNNTEAFF. The CDR3 DNA follows: TGTGCCAGCAGCCATATAAGGTACAGCAGAAAAAATAACACTGAAGCTTTCTTT.

J is TRBJ2-1 and V is TRBV7-6, with 11 bases identical to TRBD2. Germline V gene lookup returns CDR1 SGHVS and CDR2 FNYEAQ. V lost 4 bases, J lost 0 bases, and 14 bases stayed unmatched. There are 20 residues in the CDR3. The CDR3 bases are TGTGCCAGCAGCTCACAGGGCTGGACTAGCGGGTTTAGCTCCTACAATGAGCAGTTCTTC. Its translation: CASSSQGWTSGFSSYNEQFF.

The V gene is TRBV28, the J gene TRBJ2-5; D uncertain. The CDR3 loop spans 13 amino acids. With 2 bases removed from V and 0 bases from J, the gap between germline ends came to 4 bases. Germline V gene data show CDR1 as MDHEN and CDR2 as SYDVKM. The CDR3: CASSLQYQETQYF. The DNA for the CDR3 is TGTGCCAGCAGTTTACAGTACCAAGAGACCCAGTACTTC.

V gene TRBV9 combines with J gene TRBJ2-7; D is possibly TRBD2 (5 bases). V gave up 2 bases and J gave up 5 bases, with 8 bases separating them. Per the germline V gene, CDR1 is SGDLS and CDR2 is YYNGEE. The CDR3 loop spans 12 amino acids. The CDR3 reads CASSVNGNEQYF. CDR3 nucleotides: TGTGCCAGCAGCGTGAACGGGAACGAGCAGTACTTC.

The V and J genes are TRBV7-9 and TRBJ2-3, with 8 bases aligning to TRBD1. The CDR3 is 16 amino acids. Germline V gene sequence: CDR1 SEHNR, CDR2 FQNEAQ (reference sequence). The J segment lost 4 bases and the V segment lost 2 bases, leaving 8 bases of the junction unmatched. CDR3 nucleotides: TGTGCCAGCAGCTTATCAGGACAGGGATTAGCAGATACGCAGTATTTT. Protein: CASSLSGQGLADTQYF.

This chain links TRBV19 with TRBJ1-5; 8 positions agree with TRBD1. With 7 bases clipped from V and 4 bases from J, the junction kept 15 bases outside the gene matches. This CDR3 is built from 17 residues. CDR1 and CDR2 (germline): LNHDA, SQIVND (reference sequence). The CDR3 spells CASNHLGGDRRNQPQHF. The CDR3 bases are TGTGCCAGTAACCATTTGGGAGGGGACAGGCGTAATCAGCCCCAGCATTTT. Full variable domain (missing parts from reference TRBV19 and TRBJ1-5): DGGITQSPKYLFRKEGQNVTLSCEQNLNHDAMYWYRQDPGQGLRLIYYSQIVNDFQKGDIAEGYSVSREKKESFPLTVTSAQKNPTAFYLCASNHLGGDRRNQPQHFGDGTRLSIL.

The gene calls are TRBV19 and TRBJ2-7; D not certain. Germline loops: CDR1 LNHDA, CDR2 SQIVND (reference sequence). The CDR3 has 12 residues. Trimming removed 6 bases at V and 4 bases at J, with 10 bases between. The CDR3 nucleotides are TGTGCCAGTAGCGACGGAGTGTACGAGCAGTACTTC. Protein: CASSDGVYEQYF.

The chain couples TRBV5-1 to TRBJ1-2; maybe TRBD1 (5 bases). V was shortened by 0 bases and J by 4 bases, with 13 bases between the two germline ends. Per the germline V gene, CDR1 is SGHRS and CDR2 is YFSETQ. CDR3 size: 15 residues. In DNA, the CDR3 is TGCGCCAGCAGCTTGGCCGAAGGGGCTAGCTATGGCTACACCTTC. Amino acids: CASSLAEGASYGYTF.

This clone was seen just once. The chain has TRBV5-1 and TRBJ1-1; TRBD1 might be the D (5 bases). CDR3 length equals 15 residues. Per germline, CDR1 SGHRS and CDR2 YFSETQ. Between the trimmed V and J ends, which lost 5 bases and 3 bases, there was a span of 17 bases. The CDR3: CASSLIGGTDTEAFF. The CDR3 nucleotides read TGCGCCAGCAGTTTAATCGGGGGGACGGACACTGAAGCTTTCTTT.

CDR3 nucleotides: TGTGCCAGCAGCTTGGACCCAGTGTGGGATACGCAGTATTTT. It yields the protein CASSLDPVWDTQYF. The chain carries TRBV5-4 and TRBJ2-3; D is uncertain. CDR3 length: 14 amino acids. Germline V gene data show CDR1 as SGHNT and CDR2 as YYREEE (reference sequence). V was clipped by 0 bases and J by 6 bases, with 11 bases between them.

V usage is TRBV5-6 and J usage is TRBJ2-1; D is perhaps TRBD2 (7 bases). The CDR3 extends over 17 amino acids. The germline V and J ends were trimmed by 0 bases and 4 bases, with 17 bases remaining between them. Germline V CDR1 and CDR2: SGHDT, YYEEEE. The CDR3 loop is CASSLGGGQSSYNEQFF. The CDR3 nucleotides are TGTGCCAGCAGCTTGGGGGGGGGCCAATCTTCTTACAATGAGCAGTTCTTC.

This clone was detected only once. Other DNA sequences in the sample encode the same CDR3. V and J are TRBV19 and TRBJ2-5, with D possibly being TRBD1 (5 bases). The CDR3 consists of 13 residues. Between the trimmed V and J ends, which lost 3 bases and 2 bases, there was a span of 7 bases. CDR1 is LNHDA and CDR2 is SQIVND in the germline V gene (reference sequence). The CDR3 protein is CASSIDSQETQYF. The CDR3 bases are TGTGCCAGTAGTATCGACAGTCAAGAGACCCAGTACTTC. The variable domain in full, completed from reference TRBV19 and TRBJ2-5, reads DGGITQSPKYLFRKEGQNVTLSCEQNLNHDAMYWYRQDPGQGLRLIYYSQIVNDFQKGDIAEGYSVSREKKESFPLTVTSAQKNPTAFYLCASSIDSQETQYFGPGTRLLVL.